One sample yielded the 22 T cell receptor beta chains listed below, sequenced in a study of cytomegalovirus exposure and HLA in healthy donors. TCRdb's table, derived via immunoSEQ multiplex PCR, lists solely in-frame clones and lacks some. The sample records 110,000 or so clones, more than 70% being singletons. Sample: PBMCs. Receptors originate from a young man in good health and CMV-seronegative.

The CDR3 is CASSTGQGTDTQYF. CDR3 DNA sequence: TGTGCCAGCAGCACGGGACAGGGTACAGATACGCAGTATTTT. V is TRBV5-5 and J is TRBJ2-3; TRBD1 agrees at 9 bases. Germline trimming cut 4 bases from V and 3 bases from J; bases unmatched to any gene: 3. This CDR3 contains 14 residues. Germline lookup yields CDR1 SGHKS and CDR2 YYEKEE (reference sequence).

The J gene is TRBJ1-2, the V gene TRBV2; unclear D gene. The CDR3 covers 14 residues. Germline assignment: CDR1 SNHLY and CDR2 FYNNEI. V lost 3 bases to trimming and J lost 1 base, with 9 bases between them. The CDR3 DNA reads TGTGCCAGCAGTGATGAGCTTAGTAACTATGGCTACACCTTC. It encodes CASSDELSNYGYTF.

The rearrangement joins TRBV19 to TRBJ2-2; TRBD1 aligns across 10 bases. The CDR3 runs to 16 residues. CDR1 is LNHDA and CDR2 is SQIVND in the germline V gene (reference sequence). Losses at the gene ends were 4 bases for V and 6 bases for J; bases not matched to a gene: 8. CDR3 residues: CASSTLTGTGAGELFF. CDR3 bases: TGTGCCAGTAGTACACTTACAGGGACAGGGGCCGGGGAGCTGTTTTTT. The full variable domain, with the rest looked up from reference TRBV19 and TRBJ2-2, is DGGITQSPKYLFRKEGQNVTLSCEQNLNHDAMYWYRQDPGQGLRLIYYSQIVNDFQKGDIAEGYSVSREKKESFPLTVTSAQKNPTAFYLCASSTLTGTGAGELFFGEGSRLTVL.

The chain has TRBV6-5 and TRBJ2-7; the match to TRBD2 covers 11 bases. The V and J ends lost 4 bases and 3 bases, in that order; junction bases with no gene match: 5. CDR1 is MNHEY, CDR2 SVGAGI, per germline. The CDR3 totals 15 residues. CDR3 sequence reads: CASSLGTSGYYEQYF. As DNA, the CDR3 is TGTGCCAGCAGTTTAGGGACTAGCGGTTACTACGAGCAGTACTTC.

In its sample, this clone was seen a few times. The chain employs TRBV6-1 and TRBJ1-5; TRBD1 agrees at 8 bases. This CDR3 has 16 amino acids. Germline-derived CDR1 and CDR2 are MNHNS and SASEGT. V lost 2 bases and J lost 6; bases outside the gene matches: 9. CDR3 nucleotide sequence: TGTGCCAGCAGTGAAAGGGGCAGGGGGCACGGTCAGCCCCAGCATTTT. Translated: CASSERGRGHGQPQHF.

The rearrangement uses TRBV5-4 and TRBJ1-1; D unresolved. With 4 bases removed from V and 4 bases from J, the gap between germline ends came to 17 bases. The germline V gene encodes CDR1 SGHNT and CDR2 YYREEE (reference sequence). This CDR3 is built from 15 residues. CDR3 DNA sequence: TGTGCCAGCAGCCCCTACGTGGATAGGAGCACTGAAGCTTTCTTT. It encodes CASSPYVDRSTEAFF.

The chain links TRBV6-4 to TRBJ2-2; D possibly corresponds to TRBD2 (5 bases). The germline CDR1 and CDR2 sequences are MRHNA and SNTAGT. The CDR3 has 16 amino acids. V gave up 5 bases and J gave up 0 bases, with 13 bases separating them. CDR3 amino acids: CASSRGQTSNTGELFF. CDR3 nucleotide sequence: TGTGCCAGCAGTCGCGGGCAGACCTCGAACACCGGGGAGCTGTTTTTT.

Written as DNA, the CDR3 is TGCGCCAGCAGCTCCTCCGGGACTAGCGGAGCCAAAAACATTCAGTACTTC. Translated, it gives CASSSSGTSGAKNIQYF. This sequence joins TRBV5-1 and TRBJ2-4; 11 bases align to TRBD2. The CDR3 sequence is 17 residues long. The V gene end was trimmed by 3 bases and the J gene end by 0 bases; junction bases not matched to a gene: 5. Per the germline V gene, CDR1 is SGHRS and CDR2 is YFSETQ. Combining the CDR3 with reference TRBV5-1 and TRBJ2-4 gives the whole variable domain KAGVTQTPRYLIKTRGQQVTLSCSPISGHRSVSWYQQTPGQGLQFLFEYFSETQRNKGNFPGRFSGRQFSNSRSEMNVSTLELGDSALYLCASSSSGTSGAKNIQYFGAGTRLSVL.

The V gene is TRBV5-1, the J gene TRBJ1-3; no firm D call. CDR3 length: 15 residues. Germline V CDR1 and CDR2: SGHRS, YFSETQ. Trimming removed 0 bases at V and 8 bases at J, with 15 bases between. CDR3 amino acids: CASSLGTVLVYTIYF. In nucleotides, the CDR3 is TGCGCCAGCAGCTTGGGCACTGTTTTAGTATACACCATATATTTT. Variable domain in full (rest from reference TRBV5-1 and TRBJ1-3): KAGVTQTPRYLIKTRGQQVTLSCSPISGHRSVSWYQQTPGQGLQFLFEYFSETQRNKGNFPGRFSGRQFSNSRSEMNVSTLELGDSALYLCASSLGTVLVYTIYFGEGSWLTVV.

The chain employs TRBV30 and TRBJ2-1; 7 bases match TRBD2. The V gene's germline CDR1 is GTSNPN and CDR2 SVGIG (reference sequence). The CDR3 has 12 residues. With 1 base clipped from V and 8 bases from J, the junction kept 2 bases outside the gene matches. The chain's CDR3 is CAWSAGLHEQFF. The CDR3, as DNA: TGTGCCTGGAGTGCGGGACTACATGAGCAGTTCTTC.

The J gene is TRBJ2-6, the V gene TRBV7-6, with D perhaps matching TRBD1 (7 bases). Trimming took 5 bases from V and 0 from J, leaving 29 bases between them. This CDR3 is built from 22 residues. Germline V gives CDR1 SGHVS, CDR2 FNYEAQ. The CDR3 DNA follows: TGTGCCAGCAGCGCCCGGTGGACAGGTCCAAATATCGGGGGCTCTGGGGCCAACGTCCTGACTTTC. This sequence encodes CASSARWTGPNIGGSGANVLTF.

The gene calls are TRBV12-5 and TRBJ1-1; D is possibly TRBD1 (6 bases). Germline assignment: CDR1 LGHNT and CDR2 FRNRAP. The CDR3 consists of 13 residues. V lost 0 bases and J 8 bases, leaving 10 bases between the germline ends. The DNA for the CDR3 is TGTGCTAGTGGTTTGGTAGGGGGGGCAGAAGCTTTCTTT. It is translated as CASGLVGGAEAFF. Full variable domain (remainder filled in from reference TRBV12-5 and TRBJ1-1): DARVTQTPRHKVTEMGQEVTMRCQPILGHNTVFWYRQTMMQGLELLAYFRNRAPLDDSGMPKDRFSAEMPDATLATLKIQPSEPRDSAVYFCASGLVGGAEAFFGQGTRLTVV.

The CDR3 DNA reads TGTGCCAGCAGCCAGGGTTCCTACGAGCAGTACTTC. This codes for CASSQGSYEQYF. The J gene is TRBJ2-7, the V gene TRBV7-2, with a possible D match to TRBD1 (5 bases). The CDR3 runs to 12 residues. V lost 5 bases and J lost 1, with 6 bases in between. Germline values: CDR1 SGHTA, CDR2 FQGNSA.

The chain links TRBV7-6 to TRBJ2-2; the match to TRBD2 covers 11 bases. Germline V gives CDR1 SGHVS, CDR2 FNYEAQ. This CDR3 spans 16 amino acids. V shed 1 base and J 8 bases; nucleotides not matched to a gene: 6. The CDR3, as DNA: TGTGCCAGCAGCTTAGAACTAGCGGGGGTAACGGGGGAGCTGTTTTTT. Translation: CASSLELAGVTGELFF.

The rearrangement joins TRBV30 to TRBJ2-1, with 7 bases aligning to TRBD2. The trim removed 2 bases at V and 12 bases at J, leaving 10 bases unmatched. CDR1 is GTSNPN, CDR2 SVGIG, per germline (reference sequence). This CDR3 has 13 residues. CDR3 sequence: CAWSTLAEDGQFF. In DNA form, the CDR3 reads TGTGCCTGGAGTACTCTAGCGGAAGACGGGCAGTTCTTC. Based on the CDR3 plus reference TRBV30 and TRBJ2-1, the full variable domain is SQTIHQWPATLVQPVGSPLSLECTVEGTSNPNLYWYRQAAGRGLQLLFYSVGIGQISSEVPQNLSASRPQDRQFILSSKKLLLSDSGFYLCAWSTLAEDGQFFGPGTRLTVL.

This clone appeared a few times. The genes are TRBV25-1 and TRBJ2-7; 11 nucleotides line up with TRBD2. This CDR3 is built from 15 residues. The V gene end was trimmed by 4 bases and the J gene end by 3 bases; junction bases not matched to a gene: 5. Germline V gives CDR1 MGHDK, CDR2 SYGVNS. The DNA of the CDR3 is TGTGCCAGCAGTGGGCTAGCGGGGGGCATCTACGAGCAGTACTTC. It codes for CASSGLAGGIYEQYF.

The rearrangement uses TRBV5-1 and TRBJ2-3; no reliable D call. The V and J ends lost 1 base and 3 bases respectively, with 12 bases between them. In germline, CDR1 is SGHRS, CDR2 YFSETQ. The CDR3 contains 15 residues. The CDR3 sequence: CASSLLVAGTDTQYF. For the CDR3, the DNA is TGCGCCAGCAGCTTGCTAGTAGCCGGGACAGATACGCAGTATTTT.

The rearrangement uses TRBV12-5 and TRBJ2-1, with D possibly TRBD2 on 7 matching bases. This CDR3 has 17 residues. Deletions cut 1 base from V and 5 bases from J, with 18 bases between. Per the germline V gene, CDR1 is LGHNT and CDR2 is FRNRAP. The CDR3 reads CASGLAASAGAHNEQFF. The CDR3 DNA is TGTGCTAGTGGTTTGGCCGCTTCCGCGGGGGCCCACAATGAGCAGTTCTTC.

Concerning this clone itself: Since no conserved phenylalanine or tryptophan closes the CDR3, a read error is the likely cause. It is unclear where the CDR3 begins or ends on the DNA, so no DNA is shown, and the CDR3 is as TCRdb lists it. The chain links TRBV10-3 to TRBJ1-2. Termini included, the CDR3 measures 11 amino acids. The germline CDR1 and CDR2 sequences are ENHRY and SYGVKD. The CDR3 sequence is CAILSCGGAKD.

The chain uses TRBV5-1 and TRBJ2-1; 7 bases agree with TRBD2. The CDR3 contains 17 residues. The J segment lost 0 bases and the V segment lost 4 bases, leaving 10 bases of the junction unmatched. The germline gives CDR1 SGHRS, CDR2 YFSETQ. The DNA of the CDR3 is TGCGCCAGCAGCAGGACCATAGCGGGTAGCTCCTACAATGAGCAGTTCTTC. It specifies CASSRTIAGSSYNEQFF.

This clone was seen only once. The chain recombines TRBV5-6 with TRBJ1-6, with TRBD1 matching 7 bases. The CDR3 runs to 16 residues. With V trimmed by 1 base and J by 6 bases, 7 bases remained unmatched. Germline loops: CDR1 SGHDT, CDR2 YYEEEE. The CDR3 here is CASSLRTGVLNSPLHF. The CDR3 coding sequence is TGTGCCAGCAGCTTGAGGACAGGCGTCCTTAATTCACCCCTCCACTTT. Full variable domain (missing parts from reference TRBV5-6 and TRBJ1-6): DAGVTQSPTHLIKTRGQQVTLRCSPKSGHDTVSWYQQALGQGPQFIFQYYEEEERQRGNFPDRFSGHQFPNYSSELNVNALLLGDSALYLCASSLRTGVLNSPLHFGNGTRLTVT.

The CDR3 loop reads CASSYRRGGYTF. CDR3 in DNA: TGTGCCAGCAGCTACCGCAGGGGAGGCTACACCTTC. The chain links TRBV5-6 to TRBJ1-2; tentatively, D is TRBD1 (6 bases). CDR3 length: 12 amino acids. Germline CDR1 and CDR2: SGHDT and YYEEEE. Trimming cost V 3 bases and J 8 bases, with 11 bases left between them.